The clone carrying this TCR beta chain has a handful of counts. Germline CDR1 is SGHTA and CDR2 is FQGNSA. V was shortened by 1 base and J by 4 bases, with 11 bases between the two germline ends. The CDR3 extends over 14 amino acids. In the original processing: Researchers report that nucleated cell counts were estimated from reference gene primer amplification. TCRdb's copy holds only in-frame clones and misses some; the assay was immunoSEQ multiplex PCR. The V and J calls and clone size are taken from that table; D and trimming were inferred from the DNA. The table shows 65,000 or so clones, with roughly 70% occurring only once. Before they entered the study, exposed participants had met a COVID-19 case within 2 weeks. The sample is drawn from a study of blood T cell repertoires in COVID-19. Study details: Sources were T cells, B-cell-depleted T cells, or PBMCs; the material itself was cDNA or gDNA.

This chain connects TRBV7-2 to TRBJ2-7; possibly TRBD2 for D (6 bases). The source material was PBMCs or T cells enriched from blood (not recorded which). The TCR comes from a woman aged 55-69 years who had been exposed to COVID-19. CDR3: CASSLGGEIYEQYF. The CDR3 bases are TGTGCCAGCAGCTTAGGGGGGGAGATTTACGAGCAGTACTTC. Supplemented by reference TRBV7-2 and TRBJ2-7, the full variable domain reads GAGVSQSPSNKVTEKGKDVELRCDPISGHTALYWYRQSLGQGLEFLIYFQGNSAPDKSGLPSDRFSAERTGGSVSTLTIQRTQQEDSAVYLCASSLGGEIYEQYFGPGTRLTVT.